This T cell receptor (beta chain) is drawn from a study of T cell repertoires in ileal Crohn's disease. Germline CDR1 LNHDA, CDR2 SQIVND (reference sequence). The CDR3 is 15 amino acids. Trimming took off 9 bases at V and 2 bases at J, with 17 bases between the two ends. Using immunoSEQ multiplex PCR, the repertoire was profiled, and TCRdb retains in-frame clones only, with some absent. The profile shows around 14,000 clones, about 73% of them singletons. Sequences were obtained from ileal tissue. The chain employs TRBV19 and TRBJ1-5, with no clear D. This sequence was found in an adult with Crohn's disease. The CDR3 protein is CASALFMAGNQPQHF. In DNA form, the CDR3 reads TGTGCCAGCGCCCTTTTCATGGCAGGCAATCAGCCCCAGCATTTT.